The present TCR beta chain was sequenced within a study of blood T cell repertoires in COVID-19. V was clipped by 1 base and J by 5 bases; unmatched bases: 4. The CDR3 contains 15 residues. Germline V gene data show CDR1 as KGHDR and CDR2 as SFDVKD. Sequencing used immunoSEQ multiplex PCR; TCRdb keeps in-frame clones, though not all of them. The sample holds about 200,000 clones, around 82% seen once. The sample was PBMCs or T cells enriched from blood (not recorded which). This chain joins TRBV24-1 and TRBJ2-1; 7 bases fit TRBD1. The source of this sequence is a woman aged 40 to 50 with acute COVID-19. The CDR3 DNA is TGTGCCACCAGTGATTTCGCGACAGGGAACAATGAGCAGTTCTTC. It is translated as CATSDFATGNNEQFF.